These 8 T cell receptor beta chains were all obtained from the same sample, sequenced in a study of cytomegalovirus exposure and HLA in healthy donors (dated by TCRdb to 2016 to 2017). The receptor library was made with the immunoSEQ multiplex PCR assay. For the multiplex PCR, a mixture combining 60 forward primers for TCR Vbeta segments and 13 reverse primers for TCR Jbeta segments was used. This is the immuneACCESS table as TCRdb keeps it, with only in-frame sequences that have V and J called. A part of the clones is gone; compared with another copy, unresolved V genes explain less than half, and the rest is unexplained. The sample yields roughly 100,000 clones; about 75% were counted once. Around 6.1% of the sample goes to the ten largest clones. Sequenced sample: PBMCs. These TCRs come from a man aged 60 to 75 in good health and CMV-seropositive.

The chain has TRBV9 and TRBJ1-5; the D is unclear. Germline V lookup: CDR1 SGDLS, CDR2 YYNGEE. The CDR3 sequence is 14 residues long. V dropped 4 bases and J dropped 2 bases, with 10 bases sitting between them. The CDR3 region is CASSPSIGNQPQHF. CDR3 DNA: TGTGCCAGCAGCCCTTCGATAGGCAATCAGCCCCAGCATTTT.

The genes are TRBV18 and TRBJ2-5; tentative D call: TRBD1 (5 bases). The J call is uncertain, as TRBJ2-7 better fits the DNA end. From germline, CDR1 is KGHSH and CDR2 LQKENI. The CDR3 totals 14 residues. As DNA, the CDR3 is TGTGCCAGCTCTGACCCAGGGAAACCCTACGAGCAGTACTTC. It yields the protein CASSDPGKPYEQYF.

The chain recombines TRBV19 with TRBJ2-3; 9 bases are a match to TRBD1. This CDR3 comprises 12 residues. V lost 9 bases, J lost 5 bases, and 3 bases stayed unmatched. Germline V CDR1 and CDR2: LNHDA, SQIVND (reference sequence). The CDR3 here is CASSDRGDTQYF. Written as DNA, the CDR3 is TGTGCCAGCTCGGACAGGGGAGATACGCAGTATTTT.

This chain uses TRBV6-5 with TRBJ1-2; D call uncertain. Germline CDR1 MNHEY, CDR2 SVGAGI. The CDR3 is made up of 14 amino acids. V was pared by 3 bases and J by 6 bases, with 14 bases between. The CDR3 sequence: CASSYHSRENGYTF. The CDR3 region has the DNA TGTGCCAGCAGTTATCACAGCCGTGAAAATGGCTACACCTTC.

V and J are TRBV7-7 and TRBJ2-5; 9 bases are shared with TRBD2. CDR3 size: 14 residues. The V segment lost 3 bases and the J segment 5 bases; nucleotides outside the gene matches: 4. Germline-derived CDR1 and CDR2 are SSHAT and FNYEAQ (reference sequence). This CDR3 reads CASSLGSGGETQYF. Written as DNA, the CDR3 is TGTGCCAGCAGCTTGGGCAGCGGGGGGGAGACCCAGTACTTC.

This chain joins TRBV7-3 and TRBJ2-2; 8 bases match TRBD1. This CDR3 contains 14 residues. The germline CDR1 and CDR2 sequences are SGHTA and FQGTGA. With 3 bases clipped from V and 6 bases from J, the junction kept 3 bases outside the gene matches. CDR3 loop: CASSLDRASGELFF. CDR3 in DNA: TGTGCCAGCAGCTTGGACAGGGCCTCCGGGGAGCTGTTTTTT.

In this sample, this clone turned up a few times. This chain links TRBV27 with TRBJ2-2; 8 nucleotides line up with TRBD2. The length of the CDR3 is 16 residues. The V gene end was trimmed by 2 bases and the J gene end by 5 bases; junction bases not matched to a gene: 7. Germline CDR1 is MNHEY and CDR2 is SMNVEV (reference sequence). The CDR3: CASSLGGGPLTGELFF. In DNA, the CDR3 is TGTGCCAGCAGTTTAGGCGGGGGGCCCCTAACCGGGGAGCTGTTTTTT.

In its sample, this clone was seen once. The chain employs TRBV11-2 and TRBJ1-2, with unresolved D. The CDR3 contains 13 residues. Germline V gene data show CDR1 as SGHAT and CDR2 as FQNNGV. V was shortened by 1 base and J by 14 bases, with 17 bases between the two germline ends. DNA for the CDR3: TGTGCCAGCAGCTTAGTCAAGACTCCGGAGGAAACCTTC. Translated, it gives CASSLVKTPEETF.